These 24 T cell receptor beta chains were sequenced from one sample in a study of blood T cell repertoires in COVID-19. Using immunoSEQ multiplex PCR, the repertoire was profiled, and TCRdb retains in-frame clones only, with some absent. The sample has 130,000 or so clones, approximately 82% seen once; the top ten hold roughly 1.5%. Sequencing input: peripheral blood. The receptor source for this set is a human donor in a cohort sampled during active COVID-19.

The chain couples TRBV27 to TRBJ2-1, with 13 bases fitting TRBD2. The germline V gene encodes CDR1 MNHEY and CDR2 SMNVEV (reference sequence). V lost 10 bases, J lost 4 bases, and 16 bases stayed unmatched. CDR3 length: 18 amino acids. The CDR3 sequence: CATLGIGLAGVSYNEQFF. As DNA, the CDR3 is TGTGCCACGTTAGGGATTGGACTAGCGGGAGTCAGTTACAATGAGCAGTTCTTC.

A remark on this clone: Other DNA sequences in this sample translate to the same CDR3. The chain links TRBV5-1 to TRBJ1-2; D is perhaps TRBD1 (5 bases). CDR1 SGHRS and CDR2 YFSETQ come from the germline V gene. The CDR3 contains 13 residues. The V end was cut by 2 bases, the J end by 3 bases, with 8 bases between. In DNA, the CDR3 is TGCGCCAGCAGCTTCGACAGATACTATGGCTACACCTTC. Encoded protein: CASSFDRYYGYTF.

The chain couples TRBV5-1 to TRBJ1-1; weak D call: TRBD1 (5 bases). Trimming pared 5 bases from V and 1 base from J, leaving 27 bases between. Germline V gene data show CDR1 as SGHRS and CDR2 as YFSETQ. This CDR3 comprises 19 residues. The CDR3 sequence is CASSLGGSGDGPENTEAFF. The CDR3 nucleotides are TGCGCCAGCAGTCTGGGGGGGTCCGGGGACGGTCCCGAGAACACTGAAGCTTTCTTT.

CDR3 in amino acids: CASSLGLVFNEQFF. As DNA, the CDR3 is TGTGCCAGCAGCTTGGGACTAGTCTTCAATGAGCAGTTCTTC. The chain is built from TRBV7-9 and TRBJ2-1; TRBD2 aligns across 8 bases. Looked up from germline, CDR1 is SEHNR and CDR2 is FQNEAQ (reference sequence). The CDR3 runs to 14 residues. V shed 3 bases, J shed 6 bases, and the junction held 4 bases outside the gene matches. Based on the CDR3 plus reference TRBV7-9 and TRBJ2-1, the full variable domain is DTGVSQNPRHKITKRGQNVTFRCDPISEHNRLYWYRQTLGQGPEFLTYFQNEAQLEKSRLLSDRFSAERPKGSFSTLEIQRTEQGDSAMYLCASSLGLVFNEQFFGPGTRLTVL.

The V and J genes are TRBV6-1 and TRBJ2-5, with D uncertain. There are 14 residues in the CDR3. Trimming removed 3 bases from V and 2 bases from J, with 10 bases in between. Germline V gene lookup returns CDR1 MNHNS and CDR2 SASEGT. The CDR3, as DNA: TGTGCCAGCAGTGATACCCGGTCACAAGAGACCCAGTACTTC. It specifies CASSDTRSQETQYF.

The V gene is TRBV3-1 (or the pseudogene TRBV3-2), the J gene TRBJ2-3; 10 positions match TRBD2. CDR1 is LGHDT, CDR2 YNNKEL, per germline (reference sequence). Trimming took 1 base from V and 5 from J; bases not matched to a gene: 15. The CDR3 consists of 19 residues. CDR3: CASSQARGILAGVGDTQYF. The CDR3 DNA reads TGTGCCAGCAGCCAAGCCCGGGGTATTCTAGCGGGAGTGGGAGATACGCAGTATTTT.

This clone was counted a few times. The chain employs TRBV21-1 and TRBJ1-3; TRBD1 was called by the table and not checked on the DNA. TRBV21-1 represents a pseudogene. The length of the CDR3 is 10 residues. Here the CDR3 DNA reads TGTGCCAGCAGCAAGGACAGGAATTTCTTT. Its translation is CASSKDRNFF.

This rearrangement joins TRBV7-2 to TRBJ2-7, with TRBD2 identical over 9 bases. The CDR3 covers 15 residues. Germline V CDR1 and CDR2: SGHTA, FQGNSA. Losses at the gene ends were 2 bases for V and 4 bases for J; bases not matched to a gene: 6. As DNA, the CDR3 is TGTGCCAGCAGCTTAACCGCTAGCGGGATTTACGAGCAGTACTTC. Protein: CASSLTASGIYEQYF.

DNA for the CDR3: TGTGCCAGCAGTCGAGAACGGCGCCTAGTAGGGACCCAGTACTTC. It specifies CASSRERRLVGTQYF. The rearrangement links TRBV6-5 to TRBJ2-5; D remains unclear. The CDR3 covers 15 residues. V lost 5 bases and J 7 bases, leaving 20 bases between the germline ends. Germline lookup yields CDR1 MNHEY and CDR2 SVGAGI.

This rearrangement joins TRBV2 to TRBJ2-3, with 8 bases aligning to TRBD2. Germline-derived CDR1 and CDR2 are SNHLY and FYNNEI. The CDR3 extends over 15 amino acids. The trim removed 5 bases at V and 2 bases at J, leaving 6 bases unmatched. This CDR3 reads CASSRSGTYTDTQYF. The CDR3 bases are TGTGCCAGCAGTCGTAGCGGGACCTACACAGATACGCAGTATTTT.

V usage is TRBV6-2 or TRBV6-3 and J usage is TRBJ1-5; the D gene is possibly TRBD1 (6 bases). CDR1 and CDR2 from the germline V gene are MNHEY and SVGEGT. Trimming cost V 3 bases and J 7 bases, with 16 bases left between them. CDR3 size: 15 residues. This CDR3 reads CASSYSSGERQPQHF. In DNA, the CDR3 is TGTGCCAGCAGTTATTCATCAGGGGAGAGGCAGCCCCAGCATTTT.

This rearrangement joins TRBV12-2 to TRBJ1-1; TRBD1 is the table's D call, not checked against the DNA. TRBV12-2 represents a pseudogene. This CDR3 contains 16 residues. CDR3 DNA sequence: TGTGCAAGTCGCGAAGCCCCAGGGTTGAAGAACACTGAAGCTTTCTTT. This gives the protein CASREAPGLKNTEAFF.

The rearrangement uses TRBV28 and TRBJ2-7, with D perhaps matching TRBD2 (6 bases). The CDR3 extends over 16 amino acids. Trimming left V 5 bases short and J 2 bases short, with 19 bases between. Looked up from germline, CDR1 is MDHEN and CDR2 is SYDVKM. The CDR3 coding sequence is TGTGCCAGCAGTAGCGCGAAAGGAGGGTTCCCCTACGAGCAGTACTTC. It encodes CASSSAKGGFPYEQYF.

This chain uses TRBV7-2 with TRBJ2-5, with a possible D match to TRBD1 (6 bases). Per germline, CDR1 SGHTA and CDR2 FQGNSA. The CDR3 spans 16 residues. V dropped 1 base and J dropped 5 bases, with 17 bases sitting between them. Written as DNA, the CDR3 is TGTGCCAGCAGCTTAGGTGGACAGAACAAGGGGGAGACCCAGTACTTC. It codes for CASSLGGQNKGETQYF.

The genes are TRBV7-8 and TRBJ2-1; D not resolved. The germline gives CDR1 SGHVS, CDR2 FQNEAQ. This CDR3 region has 12 residues. V lost 3 bases, J lost 12 bases, and 12 bases lay in between. CDR3 sequence: CASSFPGAGQFF. The CDR3 bases are TGTGCCAGCAGCTTCCCCGGTGCTGGGCAGTTCTTC.

This chain connects TRBV5-1 to TRBJ1-4; TRBD1 matches at 8 bases. Unmatched junction bases numbered 7, after V lost 4 bases and J lost 8 bases. Germline V gene sequence: CDR1 SGHRS, CDR2 YFSETQ. The length of the CDR3 is 14 residues. The CDR3 loop reads CASSPDRGREKLFF. The CDR3 DNA reads TGCGCCAGCAGCCCCGACAGGGGTAGGGAAAAACTGTTTTTT.

The chain uses TRBV2 and TRBJ1-4, with D perhaps matching TRBD1 (6 bases). Trimming stripped 5 bases from V and 5 bases from J, with 9 bases between. Per the germline V gene, CDR1 is SNHLY and CDR2 is FYNNEI. The CDR3 has 13 residues. The CDR3 region is CASSRDRNEKLFF. The CDR3 DNA follows: TGTGCCAGCAGTCGCGACAGGAATGAAAAACTGTTTTTT.

The chain is built from TRBV7-8 and TRBJ2-2; 11 positions agree with TRBD2. Germline V gives CDR1 SGHVS, CDR2 FQNEAQ. The CDR3 has 17 residues. V gave up 0 bases and J gave up 5 bases; unmatched junction bases: 5. For the CDR3, the DNA is TGTGCCAGCAGCTTAGCTAGCGGGAGGGCCGGAACCGGGGAGCTGTTTTTT. Translation gives CASSLASGRAGTGELFF.

V is TRBV14 and J is TRBJ2-3; 9 nucleotides match TRBD2. This CDR3 spans 17 amino acids. After removal of 5 bases from V and 0 bases from J, the junction contained 9 bases not matched to a gene. Germline-derived CDR1 and CDR2 are SGHDN and FVKESK. The CDR3 DNA reads as TGTGCCAGCAGCACGCTCGAGCGGGGGGATAGCACAGATACGCAGTATTTT. It yields the protein CASSTLERGDSTDTQYF.

This sequence joins TRBV27 and TRBJ2-1, with 9 nucleotides matching TRBD2. The CDR3 consists of 16 residues. The trim removed 3 bases at V and 6 bases at J, leaving 9 bases unmatched. CDR1 and CDR2 (germline): MNHEY, SMNVEV (reference sequence). CDR3 region: CASSLQTSGRGNEQFF. CDR3 bases: TGTGCCAGCAGTTTGCAGACTAGCGGACGAGGCAATGAGCAGTTCTTC.

The chain uses TRBV6-4 and TRBJ2-2, with D possibly matching TRBD1 (5 bases). The ends were cut back, 5 bases at V and 5 bases at J, with 15 bases in the middle. Germline-derived CDR1 and CDR2 are MRHNA and SNTAGT. The CDR3 has 15 amino acids. The CDR3 protein is CASSPGQPLTGELFF. CDR3 nucleotide sequence: TGTGCCAGCAGTCCTGGACAACCCCTAACCGGGGAGCTGTTTTTT.

The rearrangement links TRBV20-1 to TRBJ2-7, with D unclear. This CDR3 comprises 11 residues. Germline CDR1 and CDR2: DFQATT and SNEGSKA (reference sequence). Trimming shortened V by 6 bases and J by 5 bases, and 11 bases separated the two germline ends. DNA of the CDR3: TGCAGTGCCCGAGCCCGGGACGAGCAGTACTTC. Encoded protein: CSARARDEQYF.

The chain combines TRBV18 with TRBJ2-3, with a possible D match to TRBD2 (6 bases). The CDR3 is 14 residues long. V lost 2 bases and J 4 bases, leaving 10 bases between the germline ends. Germline loops: CDR1 KGHSH, CDR2 LQKENI. The CDR3 DNA follows: TGTGCCAGCTCACCAGGGGCTAGCGCAGATACGCAGTATTTT. Encoded protein: CASSPGASADTQYF.

This clone has only one observation. Here the CDR3 reads CASTVQNYGYTF. CDR3 DNA sequence: TGTGCCAGCACGGTACAGAACTATGGCTACACCTTC. The genes are TRBV2 and TRBJ1-2, with D hard to call. Germline V gene data show CDR1 as SNHLY and CDR2 as FYNNEI. The CDR3 consists of 12 residues. Trimming left V 7 bases short and J 2 bases short, with 8 bases between.